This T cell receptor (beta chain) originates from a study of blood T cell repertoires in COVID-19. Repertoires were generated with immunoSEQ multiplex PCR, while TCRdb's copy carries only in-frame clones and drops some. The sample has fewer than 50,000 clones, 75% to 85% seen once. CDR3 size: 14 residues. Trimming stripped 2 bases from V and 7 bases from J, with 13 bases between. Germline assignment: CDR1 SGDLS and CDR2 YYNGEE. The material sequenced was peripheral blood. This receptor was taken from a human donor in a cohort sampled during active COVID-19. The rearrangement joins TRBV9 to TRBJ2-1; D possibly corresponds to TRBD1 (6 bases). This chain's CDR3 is CASSVGTGKNEQFF. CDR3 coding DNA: TGTGCCAGCAGCGTGGGCACAGGGAAAAATGAGCAGTTCTTC. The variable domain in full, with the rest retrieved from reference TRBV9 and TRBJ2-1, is DSGVTQTPKHLITATGQRVTLRCSPRSGDLSVYWYQQSLDQGLQFLIQYYNGEERAKGNILERFSAQQFPDLHSELNLSSLELGDSALYFCASSVGTGKNEQFFGPGTRLTVL.